This T cell receptor (beta chain) was obtained from a study of T-cell reconstitution after alpha-beta-depleted transplantation in children. The CDR3 has 18 residues. Germline V gene data show CDR1 as SQVTM and CDR2 as ANQGSEA. V was cut by 1 base and J by 1 base, with 21 bases left in between. Using unique molecular identifiers, the investigators prepared the TCRbeta library. Each CDR3 protein is one row after TCRdb ran MiXCR on the PCR reads. The table includes about 640,000 distinct CDR3 sequences, approximately 17% detected once. Remarks on this clonotype: Possible read error: a much larger clone is one base away.

The chain is built from TRBV29-1 and TRBJ2-3, with D possibly matching TRBD1 (5 bases). The receptor was derived from a human donor who donated a stem cell graft to a child with acute myeloid leukemia. The specimen comprised PBMCs from the stem cell graft donor, sampled from the stem cell graft. The CDR3 reads CSVEVWTTMEEGTDTQYF. The CDR3 bases are TGCAGCGTTGAAGTCTGGACAACCATGGAAGAGGGCACAGATACGCAGTATTTT.